One and the same sample provided the 7 T cell receptor beta chains below, sequenced in a study of blood T cell repertoires in COVID-19 (dated by TCRdb to about 2020). Library creation used the immunoSEQ multiplex PCR assay. TCRdb obtained this table from immuneACCESS and retained in-frame rearrangements with V and J assigned. These tables miss some clones; where compared with another copy, unresolved V genes account for less than half of the shortfall, and the remainder is unexplained. The sample table records over 250,000 clones; 80% to 90% of these occur just once. Around 13% of the sample goes to the ten largest clones. Specimen: peripheral blood. These receptors all stem from a woman aged 70-85 years with COVID-19, enrolled during active disease.

This chain links TRBV3-1 (or the pseudogene TRBV3-2) with TRBJ1-3, with D perhaps TRBD1 (5 bases). Between the trimmed V and J ends, which lost 6 bases and 1 base, there was a span of 16 bases. This CDR3 is 16 amino acids long. The germline CDR1 and CDR2 sequences are LGHDT and YNNKEL (reference sequence). The CDR3: CASSPSSQASGNTIYF. CDR3 DNA sequence: TGTGCCAGCAGTCCAAGTTCACAGGCATCTGGAAACACCATATATTTT.

The chain couples TRBV10-2 to TRBJ2-5; TRBD1 might be the D (6 bases). The V end was cut by 3 bases, the J end by 2 bases, with 10 bases between. The CDR3 loop spans 14 amino acids. Germline CDR1 and CDR2: WSHSY and SAAADI. CDR3 amino acids: CASSDHQGQETQYF. Here the CDR3 DNA reads TGCGCCAGCAGTGATCACCAGGGGCAAGAGACCCAGTACTTC.

The V call is TRBV5-6, the J call TRBJ1-2, with TRBD1 matching over 12 bases. Trimming cost V 5 bases and J 8 bases; bases outside gene matches: 4. Germline values: CDR1 SGHDT, CDR2 YYEEEE. This CDR3 is 13 amino acids long. The CDR3 region has the DNA TGTGCCAGCAGACAGGGACAGGGGGCCGGCTACACCTTC. This translates into CASRQGQGAGYTF.

Many counts were recorded for this clone. The chain combines TRBV10-3 with TRBJ1-1; 8 bases are a match to TRBD1. Trimming took 3 bases from V and 3 from J; bases not matched to a gene: 9. Germline CDR1 ENHRY, CDR2 SYGVKD. The CDR3 runs 16 residues. This CDR3 reads CAISDSGNRGDTEAFF. As DNA, the CDR3 is TGTGCCATCAGTGATTCGGGAAACAGGGGGGACACTGAAGCTTTCTTT.

This chain connects TRBV9 to TRBJ2-5, with 10 bases that match TRBD2. This CDR3 has 16 residues. With V trimmed by 0 bases and J by 3 bases, 5 bases remained unmatched. CDR1 and CDR2 (germline): SGDLS, YYNGEE. The CDR3 spells CASSVARLAGEETQYF. DNA of the CDR3: TGTGCCAGCAGCGTAGCTCGGCTAGCGGGGGAAGAGACCCAGTACTTC.

The chain has TRBV4-3 and TRBJ1-6; 11 bases align to TRBD1. CDR1 and CDR2 from the germline V gene are LGHNA and YSLEER. The CDR3 extends over 15 amino acids. The V segment lost 2 bases and the J segment 9 bases; nucleotides outside the gene matches: 3. This CDR3 reads CASSQPGTGGSPLHF. The CDR3 DNA sequence: TGCGCCAGCAGCCAACCCGGGACAGGGGGTTCACCCCTCCACTTT.

This CDR3 is CASSPAPAGGGDTQYF. The CDR3 coding sequence is TGCGCCAGCAGCCCGGCGCCCGCGGGGGGGGGAGATACGCAGTATTTT. This chain uses TRBV5-1 with TRBJ2-3; 9 bases agree with TRBD2. The CDR3 spans 16 residues. The J segment lost 5 bases and the V segment lost 4 bases, leaving 11 bases of the junction unmatched. Germline V gene data show CDR1 as SGHRS and CDR2 as YFSETQ.